This TCR beta chain was documented in a study of CD8 T cells in ankylosing spondylitis. Quantitative molecular-barcoded 5'-RACE generated the TCR beta libraries. TCRdb called the 5' RACE reads again in MiXCR, with one record for every CDR3 protein. Altogether a few hundred thousand distinct CDR3 sequences are present, roughly 8% being singletons, with the ten largest covering 13% to 15%. This clonotype has a handful of counts. Its specificity is not known. The germline V and J ends were trimmed by 6 bases and 5 bases, with 13 bases remaining between them. Germline CDR1 DFQATT, CDR2 SNEGSKA (reference sequence). The CDR3 length is 12 residues. General study points: Clones linked with disease were CD8+ and fairly uncommon in the peripheral blood. Within ankylosing spondylitis blood, a TCR beta motif made up of roughly eight highly homologous variants appeared to be characteristic. Earlier studies detected some motif variants in reactive arthritis synovial fluid and blood. Disease-linked clones reportedly concentrated significantly in matched ankylosing spondylitis synovial fluid.

Specimen: blood, either unsorted or a sorted T cell fraction (not recorded which). The TCR originated in a male donor with ankylosing spondylitis. This chain links TRBV20-1 with TRBJ1-1; D is perhaps TRBD1 (5 bases). CDR3 DNA: TGCAGTGCGACCGGGACGGGGACTGAAGCTTTCTTT. Its translation: CSATGTGTEAFF.